Only a few counts were recorded for the clone carrying this T cell receptor beta chain. Its antigen is still unknown. The data derive from a study of OX40 agonist ivuxolimab in advanced cancers. At the level of the study: Among those enrolled, mean age was about 63 years (range about 20 to 79) and less than 90% were male. Therapy given before enrollment (anti-PD-1, anti-PD-L1 or anti-CTLA-4) was allowed, and 40% had some.

TCRdb's copy holds only in-frame clones and misses some; the assay was immunoSEQ multiplex PCR. Counted here are 50,000 to 70,000 clones, approximately 86% occurring once; the ten biggest clones make up over 2.5%. Study results and limitations: Among the least clonally expanded were partial responders at 0.1-3.0 mg/kg. CD4+ T cells averaged fewer expanded clones than CD8+ T cells.

In germline, CDR1 is SGHTA, CDR2 FQGNSA. V shed 3 bases, J shed 4 bases, and the junction held 6 bases outside the gene matches. There are 16 residues in the CDR3. The sample in question was CD4+ or CD8+ T cells sorted from blood, obtained in a trial of the OX40 agonist ivuxolimab. The chain employs TRBV7-2 and TRBJ2-3; 11 nucleotides line up with TRBD2. This receptor was taken from an adult with an advanced solid tumor such as melanoma, head and neck, liver or kidney cancer. CDR3 DNA sequence: TGTGCCAGCAGCTTTTTAGCGGGGGGGACTCCAGATACGCAGTATTTT. It yields the protein CASSFLAGGTPDTQYF.